One and the same sample provided the 10 T cell receptor beta chains below, sequenced in a study of cytomegalovirus exposure and HLA in healthy donors. PCR was performed using 60 Vbeta and 13 Jbeta primers. Some clones are missing from TCRdb's copy, which holds only in-frame ones; the method was immunoSEQ multiplex PCR. This sample has approximately 200,000 clones, with about 86% found just once. The sample was PBMCs. The receptors come from a woman aged 18-35 years in good health and CMV-seropositive.

The V and J genes are TRBV9 and TRBJ2-3, with 7 bases fitting TRBD2. This CDR3 is built from 16 residues. V was pared by 0 bases and J by 2 bases, with 6 bases of the junction left unmatched. Germline V CDR1 and CDR2: SGDLS, YYNGEE. CDR3 in amino acids: CASSVASGEITDTQYF. In DNA form, the CDR3 reads TGTGCCAGCAGCGTAGCCAGCGGGGAGATCACAGATACGCAGTATTTT.

J is TRBJ2-3 and V is TRBV28, with D maybe TRBD2 (6 bases). V gave up 4 bases and J gave up 2 bases, with 13 bases separating them. The CDR3 has 15 amino acids. Germline V gene lookup returns CDR1 MDHEN and CDR2 SYDVKM. Written as DNA, the CDR3 is TGTGCCAGCAGTTCGGGACTTCAGGTCACAGATACGCAGTATTTT. Translating gives CASSSGLQVTDTQYF.

This clone turned up a few times. The CDR3 DNA is TGTGCCAGCAGCTTGTCACAGGGGAAGAGGGAGCAGTACTTC. As protein: CASSLSQGKREQYF. The rearrangement uses TRBV5-4 and TRBJ2-7; TRBD1 agrees at 7 bases. With V trimmed by 1 base and J by 7 bases, 8 bases remained unmatched. The CDR3 consists of 14 residues. Per the germline V gene, CDR1 is SGHNT and CDR2 is YYREEE (reference sequence).

This sequence joins TRBV7-8 and TRBJ2-5, with D perhaps matching TRBD2 (6 bases). The CDR3 has 14 residues. Germline CDR1 reads SGHVS; CDR2 reads FQNEAQ. Trimming removed 4 bases at V and 1 base at J, with 10 bases between. The CDR3 bases are TGTGCCAGCAGCTCGGGGACTTCCCAAGAGACCCAGTACTTC. Amino acid sequence: CASSSGTSQETQYF. Variable domain in full (rest from reference TRBV7-8 and TRBJ2-5): GAGVSQSPRYKVAKRGQDVALRCDPISGHVSLFWYQQALGQGPEFLTYFQNEAQLDKSGLPSDRFFAERPEGSVSTLKIQRTQQEDSAVYLCASSSGTSQETQYFGPGTRLLVL.

J is TRBJ1-6 and V is TRBV11-3; TRBD1 might be the D (6 bases). CDR3 length equals 12 residues. Trimming pared 4 bases from V and 10 bases from J, leaving 8 bases between. Germline V gene data show CDR1 as SGHNT and CDR2 as YENEEA. CDR3 bases: TGTGCCAGCAGCTACCAGGGGTCACCCCTCCACTTT. Residues: CASSYQGSPLHF.

Remarks on this clone: Other nucleotide sequences in the sample specify the same CDR3. The rearrangement joins TRBV25-1 to TRBJ2-1; a weak D match, TRBD2 (6 bases). Germline V CDR1 and CDR2: MGHDK, SYGVNS. The CDR3 runs 12 residues. V lost 8 bases, J lost 7 bases, and 12 bases lay in between. The CDR3 spells CASGGAYNEQFF. In DNA form, the CDR3 reads TGTGCCAGCGGAGGGGCGTATAATGAGCAGTTCTTC.

The chain carries TRBV11-3 and TRBJ2-1; no reliable D call. The CDR3 totals 13 residues. V dropped 6 bases and J dropped 7 bases, with 13 bases sitting between them. Germline CDR1 SGHNT, CDR2 YENEEA. The CDR3 here is CASRTISWNEQFF. The CDR3 DNA is TGTGCCAGCAGGACAATCTCCTGGAATGAGCAGTTCTTC. Drawing the rest from reference TRBV11-3 and TRBJ2-1, the complete variable domain is EAGVVQSPRYKIIEKKQPVAFWCNPISGHNTLYWYLQNLGQGPELLIRYENEEAVDDSQLPKDRFSAERLKGVDSTLKIQPAELGDSAVYLCASRTISWNEQFFGPGTRLTVL.

The V and J genes are TRBV5-1 and TRBJ2-1; D might be TRBD1 (6 bases). This CDR3 contains 15 residues. The germline V gene has CDR1 SGHRS and CDR2 YFSETQ. Trimming took 2 bases from V and 1 from J, leaving 10 bases between them. The CDR3 reads CASSLQGESYNEQFF. In DNA, the CDR3 is TGCGCCAGCAGCTTACAGGGTGAGTCCTACAATGAGCAGTTCTTC.

The chain uses TRBV28 and TRBJ2-7; TRBD1 matches 8 bases. In germline, CDR1 is MDHEN, CDR2 SYDVKM. This CDR3 is 14 amino acids long. Germline trimming cut 3 bases from V and 2 bases from J; bases unmatched to any gene: 3. The CDR3 reads CASSLGQATYEQYF. Here the CDR3 DNA reads TGTGCCAGCAGTTTGGGACAGGCAACCTACGAGCAGTACTTC.

The chain couples TRBV19 to TRBJ1-6, with 10 bases matching TRBD1. The CDR3 length is 16 residues. Germline V gene data show CDR1 as LNHDA and CDR2 as SQIVND (reference sequence). The V gene end was trimmed by 4 bases and the J gene end by 9 bases; junction bases not matched to a gene: 9. The CDR3 spells CASSRTGTGEGSPLHF. In DNA form, the CDR3 reads TGTGCCAGTAGTAGGACCGGGACAGGGGAAGGTTCACCCCTCCACTTT.